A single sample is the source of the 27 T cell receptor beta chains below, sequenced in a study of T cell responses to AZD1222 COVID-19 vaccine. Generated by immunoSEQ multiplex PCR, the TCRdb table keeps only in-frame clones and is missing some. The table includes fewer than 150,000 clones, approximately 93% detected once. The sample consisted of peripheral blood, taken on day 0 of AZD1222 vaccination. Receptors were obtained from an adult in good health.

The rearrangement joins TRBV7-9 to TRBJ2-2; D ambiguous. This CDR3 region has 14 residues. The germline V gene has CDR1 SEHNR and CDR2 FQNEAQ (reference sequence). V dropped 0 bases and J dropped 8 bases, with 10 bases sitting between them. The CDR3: CASSLAGSVGELFF. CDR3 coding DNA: TGTGCCAGCAGCTTAGCGGGTTCGGTGGGGGAGCTGTTTTTT.

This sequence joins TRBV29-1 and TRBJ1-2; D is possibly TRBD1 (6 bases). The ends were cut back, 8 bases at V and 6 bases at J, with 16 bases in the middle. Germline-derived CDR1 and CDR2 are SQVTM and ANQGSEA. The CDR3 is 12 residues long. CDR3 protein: CSIRTGLHGYTF. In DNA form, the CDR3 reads TGCAGCATAAGAACAGGGCTGCATGGCTACACCTTC.

The CDR3 is CASSPQDGDFTEAFF. The CDR3 nucleotides read TGTGCCAGCTCACCACAGGACGGAGACTTTACTGAAGCTTTCTTT. V is TRBV18 and J is TRBJ1-1; D gene uncertain. This CDR3 comprises 15 residues. The germline V and J ends were trimmed by 1 base and 5 bases, with 14 bases remaining between them. In germline, CDR1 is KGHSH, CDR2 LQKENI.

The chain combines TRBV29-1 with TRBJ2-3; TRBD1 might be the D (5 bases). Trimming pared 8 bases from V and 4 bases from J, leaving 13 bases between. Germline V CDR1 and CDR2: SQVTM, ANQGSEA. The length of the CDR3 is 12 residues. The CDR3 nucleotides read TGCAGCTCCGAAACAGGTTCAGATACGCAGTATTTT. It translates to CSSETGSDTQYF.

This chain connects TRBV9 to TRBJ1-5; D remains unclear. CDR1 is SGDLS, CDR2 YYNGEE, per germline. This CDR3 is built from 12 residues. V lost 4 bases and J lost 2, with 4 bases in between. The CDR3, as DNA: TGTGCCAGCAGCCGAGGCAATCAGCCCCAGCATTTT. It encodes CASSRGNQPQHF.

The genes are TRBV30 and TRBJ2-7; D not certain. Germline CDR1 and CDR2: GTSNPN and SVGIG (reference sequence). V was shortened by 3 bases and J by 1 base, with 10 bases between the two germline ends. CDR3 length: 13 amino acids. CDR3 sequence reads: CAWRGWESYEQYF. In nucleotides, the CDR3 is TGTGCCTGGAGGGGGTGGGAATCCTACGAGCAGTACTTC.

The CDR3 DNA reads TGTGCCAGCTCCCCTTTCCGACAGGGAAACCCTCTGAACACTGAAGCTTTCTTT. It encodes CASSPFRQGNPLNTEAFF. V gene TRBV18 combines with J gene TRBJ1-1; 7 nucleotides line up with TRBD1. This CDR3 is built from 18 residues. V was pared by 6 bases and J by 0 bases, with 16 bases of the junction left unmatched. The germline V gene has CDR1 KGHSH and CDR2 LQKENI. Combining the CDR3 with reference TRBV18 and TRBJ1-1 gives the whole variable domain NAGVMQNPRHLVRRRGQEARLRCSPMKGHSHVYWYRQLPEEGLKFMVYLQKENIIDESGMPKERFSAEFPKEGPSILRIQQVVRGDSAAYFCASSPFRQGNPLNTEAFFGQGTRLTVV.

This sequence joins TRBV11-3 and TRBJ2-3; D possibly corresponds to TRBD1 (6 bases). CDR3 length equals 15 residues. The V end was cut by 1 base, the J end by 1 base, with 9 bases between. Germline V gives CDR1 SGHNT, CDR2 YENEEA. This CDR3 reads CASSLAGAGTDTQYF. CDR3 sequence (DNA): TGTGCCAGCAGCTTAGCAGGGGCTGGCACAGATACGCAGTATTTT.

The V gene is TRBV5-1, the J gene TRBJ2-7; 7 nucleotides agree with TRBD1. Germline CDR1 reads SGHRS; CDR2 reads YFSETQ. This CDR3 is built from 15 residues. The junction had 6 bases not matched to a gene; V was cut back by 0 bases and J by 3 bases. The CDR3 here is CASSLGSTGDYEQYF. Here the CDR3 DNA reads TGCGCCAGCAGCTTGGGAAGTACAGGGGACTACGAGCAGTACTTC.

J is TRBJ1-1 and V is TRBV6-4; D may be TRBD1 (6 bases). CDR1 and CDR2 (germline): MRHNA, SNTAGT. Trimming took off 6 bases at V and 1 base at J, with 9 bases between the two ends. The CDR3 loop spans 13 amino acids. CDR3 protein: CASRLQGNTEAFF. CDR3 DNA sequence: TGTGCCAGCAGACTACAGGGGAACACTGAAGCTTTCTTT.

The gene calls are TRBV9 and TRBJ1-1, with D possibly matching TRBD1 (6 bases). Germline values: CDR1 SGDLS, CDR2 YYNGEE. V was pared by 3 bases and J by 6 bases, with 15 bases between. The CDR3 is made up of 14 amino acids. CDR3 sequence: CASSDRDTDPEAFF. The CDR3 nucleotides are TGTGCCAGCAGCGACCGGGACACCGACCCTGAAGCTTTCTTT.

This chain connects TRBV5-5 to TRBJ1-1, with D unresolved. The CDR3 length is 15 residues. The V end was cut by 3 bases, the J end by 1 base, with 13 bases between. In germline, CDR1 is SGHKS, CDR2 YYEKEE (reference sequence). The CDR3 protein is CASSYPRATNTEAFF. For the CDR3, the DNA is TGTGCCAGCAGCTATCCGCGGGCGACGAACACTGAAGCTTTCTTT.

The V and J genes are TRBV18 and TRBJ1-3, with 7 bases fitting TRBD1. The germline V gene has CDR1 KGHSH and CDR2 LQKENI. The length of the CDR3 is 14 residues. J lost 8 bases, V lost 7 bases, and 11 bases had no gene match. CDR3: CASLRGQDRYTIYF. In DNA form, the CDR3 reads TGTGCCAGCTTACGAGGACAGGATCGTTACACCATATATTTT.

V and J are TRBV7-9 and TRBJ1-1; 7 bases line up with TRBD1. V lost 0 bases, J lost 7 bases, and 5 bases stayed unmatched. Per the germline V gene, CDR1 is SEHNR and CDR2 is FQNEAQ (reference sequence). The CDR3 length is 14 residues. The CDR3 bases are TGTGCCAGCAGCTTAGCCGGTCGACAGGGTGAAGCTTTCTTT. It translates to CASSLAGRQGEAFF.

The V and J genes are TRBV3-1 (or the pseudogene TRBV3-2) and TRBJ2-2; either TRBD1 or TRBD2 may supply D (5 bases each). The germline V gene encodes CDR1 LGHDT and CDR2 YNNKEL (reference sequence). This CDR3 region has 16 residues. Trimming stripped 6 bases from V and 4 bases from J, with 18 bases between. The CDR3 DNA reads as TGTGCCAGCAGGCCCCCTGGCTGGGGGAGCACCGGGGAGCTGTTTTTT. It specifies CASRPPGWGSTGELFF.

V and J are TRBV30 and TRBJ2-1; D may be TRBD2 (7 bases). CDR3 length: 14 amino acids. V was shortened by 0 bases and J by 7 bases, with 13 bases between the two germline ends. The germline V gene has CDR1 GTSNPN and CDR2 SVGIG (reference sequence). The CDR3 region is CAWSVGGAYNEQFF. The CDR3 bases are TGTGCCTGGAGTGTTGGGGGGGCGTATAATGAGCAGTTCTTC.

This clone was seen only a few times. CDR3 sequence: CASSPEPIGVNTEAFF. CDR3 DNA sequence: TGTGCCAGCAGCCCCGAGCCCATAGGGGTGAACACTGAAGCTTTCTTT. The rearrangement joins TRBV7-3 to TRBJ1-1; possible D gene TRBD1, 5 bases. Germline values: CDR1 SGHTA, CDR2 FQGTGA. V lost 5 bases and J lost 0, with 16 bases in between. This CDR3 contains 16 residues.

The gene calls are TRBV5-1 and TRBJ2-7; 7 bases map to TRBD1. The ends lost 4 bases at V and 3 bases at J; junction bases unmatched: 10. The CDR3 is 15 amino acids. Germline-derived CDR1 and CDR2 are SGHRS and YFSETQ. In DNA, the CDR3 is TGCGCCAGCAGCCCCGGCTATGGGGACAGCTACGAGCAGTACTTC. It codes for CASSPGYGDSYEQYF.

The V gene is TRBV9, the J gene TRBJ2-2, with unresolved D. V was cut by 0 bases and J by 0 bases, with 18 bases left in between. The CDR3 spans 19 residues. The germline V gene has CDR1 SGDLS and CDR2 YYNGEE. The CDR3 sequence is CASSVGPLPTLTNTGELFF. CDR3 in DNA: TGTGCCAGCAGCGTAGGCCCGCTCCCCACTTTAACGAACACCGGGGAGCTGTTTTTT.

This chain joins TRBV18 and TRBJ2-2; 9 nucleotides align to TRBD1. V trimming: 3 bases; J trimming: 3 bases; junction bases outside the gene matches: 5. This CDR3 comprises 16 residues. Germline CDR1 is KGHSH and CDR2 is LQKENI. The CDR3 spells CASSPSWDRDTGELFF. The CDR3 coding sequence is TGTGCCAGCTCACCTTCTTGGGACAGGGACACCGGGGAGCTGTTTTTT.

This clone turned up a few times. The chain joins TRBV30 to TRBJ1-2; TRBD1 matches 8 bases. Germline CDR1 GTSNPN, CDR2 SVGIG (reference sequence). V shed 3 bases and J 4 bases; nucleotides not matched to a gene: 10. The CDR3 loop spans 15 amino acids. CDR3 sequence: CAWRAQGAVGYGYTF. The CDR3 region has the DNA TGTGCCTGGAGGGCCCAGGGGGCGGTCGGCTATGGCTACACCTTC.

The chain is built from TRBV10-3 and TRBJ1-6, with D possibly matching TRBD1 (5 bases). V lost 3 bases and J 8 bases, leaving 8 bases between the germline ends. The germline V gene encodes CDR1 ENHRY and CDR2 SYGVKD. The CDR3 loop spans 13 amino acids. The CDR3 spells CAISEGEDSPLHF. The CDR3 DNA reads TGTGCCATCAGTGAAGGGGAGGATTCACCCCTCCACTTT.

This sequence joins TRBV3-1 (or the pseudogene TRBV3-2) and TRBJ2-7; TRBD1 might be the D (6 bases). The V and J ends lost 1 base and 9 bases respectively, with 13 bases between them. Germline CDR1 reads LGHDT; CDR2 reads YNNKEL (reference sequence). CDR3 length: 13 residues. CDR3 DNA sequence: TGTGCCAGCAGCCAAGGTCGGGAAGGGGGGCAGTACTTC. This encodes CASSQGREGGQYF.

CDR3 coding DNA: TGTGCCAGCAGTTCCCCCGGGACAGGGTTCTACAATGAGCAGTTCTTC. Amino acids: CASSSPGTGFYNEQFF. The V and J genes are TRBV28 and TRBJ2-1, with 9 nucleotides matching TRBD1. The CDR3 consists of 16 residues. Germline V gene lookup returns CDR1 MDHEN and CDR2 SYDVKM. V gave up 4 bases and J gave up 3 bases; unmatched junction bases: 7.

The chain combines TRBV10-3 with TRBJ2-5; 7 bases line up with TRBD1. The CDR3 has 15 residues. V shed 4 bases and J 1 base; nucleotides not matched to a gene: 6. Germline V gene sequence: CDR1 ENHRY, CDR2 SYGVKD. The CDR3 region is CAISGDRAPQETQYF. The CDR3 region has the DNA TGTGCCATCAGTGGAGACAGGGCGCCCCAAGAGACCCAGTACTTC.

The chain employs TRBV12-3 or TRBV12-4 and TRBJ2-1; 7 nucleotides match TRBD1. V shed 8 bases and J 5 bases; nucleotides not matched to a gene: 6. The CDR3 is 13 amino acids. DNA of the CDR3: TGTGCCAGCCACACCACAGGGGACAATGAGCAGTTCTTC. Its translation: CASHTTGDNEQFF.

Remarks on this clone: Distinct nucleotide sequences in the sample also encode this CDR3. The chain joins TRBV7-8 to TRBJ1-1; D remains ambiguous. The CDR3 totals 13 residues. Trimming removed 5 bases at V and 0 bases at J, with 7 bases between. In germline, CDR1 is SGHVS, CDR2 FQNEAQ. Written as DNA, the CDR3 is TGTGCCAGCAGCCCGAGGTTGAACACTGAAGCTTTCTTT. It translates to CASSPRLNTEAFF.